These 17 T cell receptor beta chains were all obtained from the same sample, sequenced in a study of T cells after yellow fever vaccination. TCRdb reanalysed the 5' RACE reads using MiXCR and keeps one entry per CDR3 protein. The sample holds approximately 450,000 distinct CDR3 sequences, 18% seen once. The material was PBMCs, obtained before the yellow fever booster vaccination. Every receptor here comes from a man aged 18 to 29 who received the YFV17D yellow fever vaccine.

The J gene is TRBJ2-7, the V gene TRBV5-1; D gene ambiguous. The CDR3 has 13 amino acids. V was pared by 2 bases and J by 3 bases, with 9 bases between. Germline CDR1 is SGHRS and CDR2 is YFSETQ. In DNA, the CDR3 is TGCGCCAGCAGCTTTCAGGATGGCTACGAGCAGTACGTC. Amino acid sequence: CASSFQDGYEQYV.

The V call is TRBV6-2 or TRBV6-3, the J call TRBJ1-5; 10 bases map to TRBD1. CDR1 MNHEY and CDR2 SVGEGT come from the germline V gene. Trimming removed 2 bases from V and 3 bases from J; junction bases left unmatched: 1. The CDR3 has 15 amino acids. The CDR3 DNA reads TGTGCCAGCAGTTACGGGACAGGGGCCAATCAGCCCCAGCATTTT. This translates into CASSYGTGANQPQHF.

There are a few counts of this clonotype. The chain employs TRBV4-1 and TRBJ1-1, with a tentative D call TRBD1 (5 bases). Germline loops: CDR1 MGHRA, CDR2 YSYEKL. This CDR3 spans 16 amino acids. Trimming stripped 5 bases from V and 3 bases from J, with 19 bases between. In DNA, the CDR3 is TGCGCCAGCAGCATCACAGGAGTAGCTTTGTACACTGAAGCTTTCTTT. This translates into CASSITGVALYTEAFF.

This clonotype was seen only a few times. V usage is TRBV28 and J usage is TRBJ2-4, with D perhaps matching TRBD1 (6 bases). Trimming left V 5 bases short and J 6 bases short, with 14 bases between. From germline, CDR1 is MDHEN and CDR2 SYDVKM. The CDR3 is 14 amino acids. DNA of the CDR3: TGTGCCAGCAGTCCCAGACAGGAATTAAACATTCAGTACTTC. Translated: CASSPRQELNIQYF.

Notes on this clonotype: Likely a read error: the CDR3 ends without its conserved phenylalanine or tryptophan. Here the CDR3 reads CASSQDATIYEQYY. Here the CDR3 DNA reads TGTGCCAGCAGCCAAGATGCGACAATCTACGAGCAGTACTAC. The chain uses TRBV3-1 and TRBJ2-7; unclear D gene. Germline CDR1 and CDR2: LGHDT and YNNKEL (reference sequence). Trimming cost V 0 bases and J 3 bases, with 9 bases left between them. CDR3 length equals 14 residues.

This clonotype was observed a single time. The chain links TRBV7-2 to TRBJ2-2; D is undetermined. Germline CDR1 and CDR2: SGHTA and FQGNSA. The V end was cut by 5 bases, the J end by 7 bases, with 8 bases between. The CDR3 contains 12 residues. The CDR3: CASSPKFGELFF. The CDR3 coding sequence is TGTGCCAGCAGCCCGAAGTTCGGGGAGCTGTTTTTT.

This clonotype was observed a few times. This chain connects TRBV7-9 to TRBJ2-7; the D call may be TRBD1 or TRBD2 (5 bases each). V was pared by 7 bases and J by 10 bases, with 14 bases between. CDR1 is SEHNR and CDR2 is FQNEAQ in the germline V gene (reference sequence). This CDR3 has 11 amino acids. CDR3 in amino acids: CASTSSGGQYF. CDR3 nucleotides: TGTGCCAGCACCTCCTCTGGGGGTCAGTACTTC.

This chain links TRBV18 with TRBJ1-2; 7 nucleotides agree with TRBD1. The CDR3 sequence is 12 residues long. Trimming cost V 5 bases and J 11 bases; bases outside gene matches: 8. Per the germline V gene, CDR1 is KGHSH and CDR2 is LQKENI. CDR3 coding DNA: TGTGCCAGCTCATCAGCCCAGGGGGGATACACCTTC. Translated, it gives CASSSAQGGYTF.

For the CDR3, the DNA is TGTGCCAGCAGAACGTACTTCACCGGGGAGCTGTTTTTT. Protein: CASRTYFTGELFF. The chain employs TRBV27 and TRBJ2-2, with D hard to call. V was cut by 6 bases and J by 4 bases, with 9 bases left in between. The CDR3 loop spans 13 amino acids. Germline loops: CDR1 MNHEY, CDR2 SMNVEV (reference sequence).

The chain employs TRBV12-3 or TRBV12-4 and TRBJ2-3; perhaps TRBD2 as D (7 bases). This CDR3 is 15 amino acids long. Trimming cost V 6 bases and J 4 bases, with 17 bases left between them. CDR3 DNA sequence: TGTGCCAGCAGCCCCTTTGGGGGGGGCGCAGATACGCAGTATTTT. Translation gives CASSPFGGGADTQYF.

This clonotype was seen more than once but under ten times. The chain uses TRBV3-1 and TRBJ2-7; D call uncertain. Between the trimmed V and J ends, which lost 1 base and 5 bases, there was a span of 9 bases. This CDR3 region has 13 residues. Germline values: CDR1 LGHDT, CDR2 YNNKEL (reference sequence). The CDR3 nucleotides are TGTGCCAGCAGCCAAGTTATTGGGGACGAGCAGTACGTC. As protein: CASSQVIGDEQYV.

V usage is TRBV7-9 and J usage is TRBJ2-2; D not certain. The V end lost 9 bases, the J end lost 1 base, and 15 bases lay between the germline ends. The germline V gene has CDR1 SEHNR and CDR2 FQNEAQ (reference sequence). The CDR3 runs 15 residues. For the CDR3, the DNA is TGTGCCAGAGACTCCTCCCCGCGGAACACCGGGGAGCTGTTTTTT. This gives the protein CARDSSPRNTGELFF.

This clonotype was seen ten or more times. This chain links TRBV7-2 with TRBJ2-5, with D unresolved. The V gene's germline CDR1 is SGHTA and CDR2 FQGNSA. The length of the CDR3 is 12 residues. Between the trimmed V and J ends, which lost 2 bases and 5 bases, there was a span of 6 bases. The CDR3 sequence: CASSLNGETQYF. The CDR3 DNA reads TGTGCCAGCAGCTTAAACGGGGAGACCCAGTACTTC.

The chain is built from TRBV19 and TRBJ2-3, with D possibly TRBD2 on 5 matching bases. V was trimmed by 3 bases and J by 0 bases, leaving 10 bases between them. The germline gives CDR1 LNHDA, CDR2 SQIVND (reference sequence). The length of the CDR3 is 15 residues. The chain's CDR3 is CASSISDSSTDTQYF. In DNA, the CDR3 is TGTGCCAGTAGTATTTCGGACTCTAGCACAGATACGCAGTATTTT.

The V and J genes are TRBV24-1 and TRBJ2-3; D is uncertain. This CDR3 has 13 amino acids. CDR1 is KGHDR and CDR2 is SFDVKD in the germline V gene. Deletions cut 1 base from V and 7 bases from J, with 8 bases between. The CDR3 region has the DNA TGTGCCACCAGTGATTTTCGCGAGAATACGCAGTATTTT. Translating it yields CATSDFRENTQYF.

Only a few counts were recorded for this clonotype. The rearrangement links TRBV25-1 to TRBJ2-3; 8 nucleotides line up with TRBD1. The V segment lost 6 bases and the J segment 8 bases; nucleotides outside the gene matches: 10. This CDR3 is built from 14 residues. CDR1 and CDR2 (germline): MGHDK, SYGVNS. CDR3 sequence: CASSSDRVPGTQYF. CDR3 nucleotides: TGTGCCAGCAGCTCGGACAGGGTTCCTGGTACGCAGTATTTT.

This chain uses TRBV30 with TRBJ1-2; D gene unclear. Trimming pared 0 bases from V and 8 bases from J, leaving 7 bases between. CDR1 GTSNPN and CDR2 SVGIG come from the germline V gene (reference sequence). The CDR3 has 11 residues. CDR3 sequence (DNA): TGTGCCTGGAGTGTACTAAAGGGCTACACCTTC. This gives the protein CAWSVLKGYTF.